This record covers a single T cell receptor beta chain. Its antigen is unidentified. The germline V and J ends were trimmed by 4 bases and 3 bases, with 12 bases remaining between them. The germline gives CDR1 MNHGY, CDR2 SVAAGI. This CDR3 has 14 residues. The data originate from a study of graft-versus-host responses after intestinal transplantation. About the study: After anti-thymocyte globulin induction, recipients took tacrolimus and steroids for two to three years.

Assay: immunoSEQ multiplex PCR; the TCRdb copy retains only in-frame clones and omits some. The sample contains around 20,000 clones, over 70% of which appear only once. The study, taken as a whole, reports: Some GvH clones appeared in ileal mucosa or blood before recipient bone marrow.

V is TRBV6-9 and J is TRBJ1-2; TRBD1 might be the D (6 bases). The material sequenced was PBMCs, taken 14 days after transplant. The receptor comes from a human patient who received an intestinal transplant, so some T cells may come from the graft donor. CDR3 residues: CASSLGGVHYGYTF. For the CDR3, the DNA is TGTGCCAGCAGTTTAGGGGGTGTCCACTATGGCTACACCTTC.